Following are 4 T cell receptor beta chains from one sample sequenced in a study of identical twins. TCRdb used MiXCR to reprocess the 5' RACE reads, holding one entry per CDR3 protein. This sample has roughly 540,000 distinct CDR3 sequences; roughly a fifth occur once, and the top ten carry 0.8% to 1%. The same data also contributed to another study, on T cells expressing NK-cell markers.

Sequencing was carried out using CD4+ T cells sorted from blood. These receptors came from a woman between 18 and 29 years old in good health.

The table lists this clonotype with a few counts. The chain links TRBV7-2 to TRBJ2-5; D not certain. CDR1 SGHTA and CDR2 FQGNSA come from the germline V gene. Deletions cut 1 base from V and 9 bases from J, with 9 bases between. This CDR3 has 12 amino acids. CDR3 loop: CASSLVIRSQYF. The CDR3 DNA reads TGTGCCAGCAGCTTAGTTATAAGGTCCCAGTACTTC.

The chain carries TRBV5-1 and TRBJ2-7; D unclear. CDR3 length: 14 amino acids. Trimming stripped 0 bases from V and 2 bases from J, with 9 bases between. Germline lookup yields CDR1 SGHRS and CDR2 YFSETQ. The CDR3 DNA reads as TGCGCCAGCAGCTTGGCCACCCGCCCCTACGAGCAGTACTTC. Amino acids: CASSLATRPYEQYF.

This clonotype was picked up a small number of times. This chain joins TRBV7-8 and TRBJ2-3; D ambiguous. The CDR3 is made up of 15 amino acids. Trimming pared 5 bases from V and 6 bases from J, leaving 18 bases between. Germline V gene sequence: CDR1 SGHVS, CDR2 FQNEAQ. Written as DNA, the CDR3 is TGTGCCAGCAGCCCCAATACAATTTTATCCGATACGCAGTATTTT. It translates to CASSPNTILSDTQYF.

The sample holds a few counts of this clonotype. The chain is built from TRBV12-3 or TRBV12-4 and TRBJ2-1, with a weak D call TRBD2 (6 bases). This CDR3 contains 13 residues. Trimming took off 4 bases at V and 7 bases at J, with 11 bases between the two ends. CDR3: CASSYRGINEQFF. CDR3 coding DNA: TGTGCCAGCAGTTACCGGGGGATTAATGAGCAGTTCTTC.